The 18 T cell receptor beta chains presented below share a single source sample, sequenced in a study of shared clonotypes between healthy human individuals. Clones were sequenced by immunoSEQ multiplex PCR, and TCRdb holds only the in-frame ones, with some missing. The sample has some 2,100,000 clones, nearly 97% seen once. Sequencing used naive CD4+ T cells sorted from blood. Described subset: CD45RA+ positively selected. The receptor set was obtained from a young man in good health.

With respect to this clone: Distinct nucleotide sequences in the sample also encode this CDR3. The rearrangement joins TRBV5-1 to TRBJ2-3, with TRBD1 matching 7 bases. Germline-derived CDR1 and CDR2 are SGHRS and YFSETQ. The CDR3 runs 14 residues. Losses at the gene ends were 0 bases for V and 4 bases for J; bases not matched to a gene: 2. The CDR3 region is CASSLGGGSDTQYF. DNA for the CDR3: TGCGCCAGCAGCTTGGGAGGGGGCTCAGATACGCAGTATTTT.

This clone was counted only a few times. The same CDR3 arises from other DNA sequences in this sample as well. CDR3 protein: CASSLQGVTEAFF. DNA of the CDR3: TGTGCCAGCAGCCTACAGGGAGTCACTGAAGCTTTCTTT. The gene calls are TRBV7-9 and TRBJ1-1; D may be TRBD1 (6 bases). The CDR3 runs 13 residues. Germline assignment: CDR1 SEHNR and CDR2 FQNEAQ (reference sequence). Trimming pared 5 bases from V and 4 bases from J, leaving 11 bases between.

Worth noting for this clone: Other DNA variants within this sample encode the same CDR3. The genes are TRBV18 and TRBJ2-5, with D perhaps TRBD2 (6 bases). Germline-derived CDR1 and CDR2 are KGHSH and LQKENI. V lost 3 bases to trimming and J lost 5 bases, with 7 bases between them. The CDR3 runs to 12 residues. The CDR3 protein is CASSPRGETQYF. The DNA for the CDR3 is TGTGCCAGCTCACCCCGGGGGGAGACCCAGTACTTC. Full variable domain (missing parts from reference TRBV18 and TRBJ2-5): NAGVMQNPRHLVRRRGQEARLRCSPMKGHSHVYWYRQLPEEGLKFMVYLQKENIIDESGMPKERFSAEFPKEGPSILRIQQVVRGDSAAYFCASSPRGETQYFGPGTRLLVL.

V and J are TRBV5-1 and TRBJ1-1; 7 bases line up with TRBD1. This CDR3 contains 17 residues. V lost 0 bases, J lost 1 base, and 9 bases stayed unmatched. In germline, CDR1 is SGHRS, CDR2 YFSETQ. The CDR3, as DNA: TGCGCCAGCAGCTTGGAATCACCGGGACAGCCGAACACTGAAGCTTTCTTT. Protein sequence: CASSLESPGQPNTEAFF.

The rearrangement joins TRBV6-5 to TRBJ2-2, with a tentative D call TRBD2 (5 bases). Germline lookup yields CDR1 MNHEY and CDR2 SVGAGI. Trimming removed 4 bases from V and 5 bases from J, with 14 bases in between. There are 15 residues in the CDR3. This chain's CDR3 is CASSSASRGTGELFF. The CDR3 DNA sequence: TGTGCCAGCAGTTCGGCGAGCAGAGGGACCGGGGAGCTGTTTTTT.

In its sample, this clone was seen once. The rearrangement links TRBV7-2 to TRBJ1-1, with D unresolved. V lost 4 bases and J lost 6, with 15 bases in between. CDR1 is SGHTA, CDR2 FQGNSA, per germline. The CDR3 totals 14 residues. CDR3 DNA sequence: TGTGCCAGCAGCTCGGCCGAGGGTGCCCCTGAAGCTTTCTTT. Encoded protein: CASSSAEGAPEAFF.

The chain employs TRBV5-4 and TRBJ1-3; the D is unclear. Germline-derived CDR1 and CDR2 are SGHNT and YYREEE (reference sequence). The CDR3 contains 15 residues. Trimming pared 4 bases from V and 0 bases from J, leaving 11 bases between. This CDR3 reads CASSPMGSSGNTIYF. CDR3 sequence (DNA): TGTGCCAGCAGCCCGATGGGCAGCTCTGGAAACACCATATATTTT. Filled out from reference TRBV5-4 and TRBJ1-3, the complete variable domain reads ETGVTQSPTHLIKTRGQQVTLRCSSQSGHNTVSWYQQALGQGPQFIFQYYREEENGRGNFPPRFSGLQFPNYSSELNVNALELDDSALYLCASSPMGSSGNTIYFGEGSWLTVV.

The V call is TRBV6-5, the J call TRBJ2-3; D ambiguous. The CDR3 sequence is 14 residues long. Germline CDR1 reads MNHEY; CDR2 reads SVGAGI. The V and J ends lost 10 bases and 4 bases respectively, with 18 bases between them. The DNA for the CDR3 is TGTGCCACCCAATCAGGCTATGGGGCAGATACGCAGTATTTT. Residues: CATQSGYGADTQYF.

V gene TRBV7-9 combines with J gene TRBJ2-1; TRBD2 aligns across 7 bases. V lost 1 base, J lost 0 bases, and 3 bases stayed unmatched. This CDR3 is 16 amino acids long. Germline CDR1 SEHNR, CDR2 FQNEAQ (reference sequence). CDR3 DNA: TGTGCCAGCAGCTTAGGCGGGAGAGTCTCCTACAATGAGCAGTTCTTC. It specifies CASSLGGRVSYNEQFF.

The table lists this clone with a count of one. V and J are TRBV6-5 and TRBJ1-5; 7 bases align to TRBD1. The CDR3 runs 14 residues. The germline V gene encodes CDR1 MNHEY and CDR2 SVGAGI. With V trimmed by 6 bases and J by 7 bases, 9 bases remained unmatched. The CDR3 DNA follows: TGTGCCAGCAGGGGTGACAGGGTCAAGCAGCCCCAGCATTTT. Encoded protein: CASRGDRVKQPQHF.

The chain carries TRBV10-3 and TRBJ1-3; no definite D call. The CDR3 is made up of 12 amino acids. The germline V gene has CDR1 ENHRY and CDR2 SYGVKD. V was pared by 9 bases and J by 3 bases, with 9 bases between. The CDR3 DNA follows: TGTGCCATTTCTTACAGTGGAAACACCATATATTTT. It is translated as CAISYSGNTIYF.

The rearrangement links TRBV29-1 to TRBJ1-1; D is unclear. The CDR3 runs 14 residues. The V and J ends lost 6 bases and 1 base respectively, with 15 bases between them. Germline CDR1 is SQVTM and CDR2 is ANQGSEA. CDR3 in DNA: TGCAGCGTCGGCCCCCCCCTGCAGAACACTGAAGCTTTCTTT. Its translation: CSVGPPLQNTEAFF.

The chain uses TRBV7-2 and TRBJ2-3; 13 bases map to TRBD2. The germline V gene encodes CDR1 SGHTA and CDR2 FQGNSA. J lost 4 bases, V lost 1 base, and 5 bases had no gene match. CDR3 length: 17 residues. The CDR3 bases are TGTGCCAGCAGCTTAGGGACTAGCGGGAGACGTGCAGATACGCAGTATTTT. Residues: CASSLGTSGRRADTQYF.

Here the CDR3 reads CASGPPSGNTIYF. Written as DNA, the CDR3 is TGCGCCAGCGGACCCCCGTCTGGAAACACCATATATTTT. This sequence joins TRBV10-1 and TRBJ1-3; D unclear. Germline values: CDR1 WNHNN, CDR2 SYGVQD (reference sequence). The CDR3 contains 13 residues. Trimming removed 8 bases from V and 1 base from J, with 9 bases in between.

CDR3 sequence: CASSPGQGTVNQPQHF. Here the CDR3 DNA reads TGTGCCAGCAGCCCGGGACAGGGCACTGTAAATCAGCCCCAGCATTTT. This chain uses TRBV5-5 with TRBJ1-5; the match to TRBD1 covers 9 bases. Per the germline V gene, CDR1 is SGHKS and CDR2 is YYEKEE (reference sequence). The CDR3 has 16 residues. Unmatched junction bases numbered 9, after V lost 4 bases and J lost 4 bases.

The gene calls are TRBV5-5 and TRBJ1-1; a weak D match, TRBD1 (5 bases). Trimming cost V 4 bases and J 0 bases, with 13 bases left between them. The CDR3 has 15 amino acids. Germline V gene lookup returns CDR1 SGHKS and CDR2 YYEKEE (reference sequence). The CDR3 DNA is TGTGCCAGCAGCACTCGGGACGGCCTGAACACTGAAGCTTTCTTT. Translated: CASSTRDGLNTEAFF.

The chain joins TRBV11-2 to TRBJ2-1; D is ambiguous. Germline V CDR1 and CDR2: SGHAT, FQNNGV. CDR3 length: 15 residues. V was pared by 5 bases and J by 5 bases, with 16 bases between. CDR3 region: CASSKEVGTHNEQFF. CDR3 nucleotide sequence: TGTGCCAGCAGCAAAGAAGTGGGTACACACAATGAGCAGTTCTTC.

The chain carries TRBV4-3 and TRBJ1-6; 7 nucleotides agree with TRBD1. V trimming: 3 bases; J trimming: 11 bases; junction bases outside the gene matches: 13. CDR3 length equals 16 residues. Germline lookup yields CDR1 LGHNA and CDR2 YSLEER. The CDR3 region has the DNA TGCGCCAGCAGCCAGGCTCCCGAACAGGGGATAACACCCCTCCACTTT. Amino acid sequence: CASSQAPEQGITPLHF.